This T cell receptor beta chain derives from a study of cytomegalovirus exposure and HLA in healthy donors. From germline, CDR1 is SGDLS and CDR2 YYNGEE. This CDR3 has 15 amino acids. The junction had 2 bases not matched to a gene; V was cut back by 2 bases and J by 0 bases. The study ran its PCR with 60 Vbeta and 13 Jbeta primers. This table comes from immunoSEQ multiplex PCR, and its TCRdb copy is limited to in-frame clones, with some not included. The data contain roughly 130,000 clones, 80% of them seen just once; the ten biggest clones take up around 3.3%. The source material was PBMCs. The sequence derives from a male donor in good health and CMV-seronegative. This chain connects TRBV9 to TRBJ2-1, with TRBD1 matching over 7 bases. CDR3 in amino acids: CASSVRDSSYNEQFF. The CDR3 DNA reads TGTGCCAGCAGCGTTAGGGACAGCTCCTACAATGAGCAGTTCTTC.